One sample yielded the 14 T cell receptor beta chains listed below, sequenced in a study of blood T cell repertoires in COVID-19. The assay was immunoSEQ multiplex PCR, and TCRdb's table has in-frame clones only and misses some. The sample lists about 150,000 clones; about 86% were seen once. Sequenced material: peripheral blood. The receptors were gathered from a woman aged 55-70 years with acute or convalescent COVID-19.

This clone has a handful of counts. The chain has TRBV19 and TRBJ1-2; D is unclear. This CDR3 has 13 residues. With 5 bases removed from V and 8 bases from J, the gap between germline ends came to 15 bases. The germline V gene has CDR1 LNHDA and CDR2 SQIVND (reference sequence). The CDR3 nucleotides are TGTGCCAGTAGTCTTCTGGTGGTAGAAGGCTACACCTTC. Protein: CASSLLVVEGYTF.

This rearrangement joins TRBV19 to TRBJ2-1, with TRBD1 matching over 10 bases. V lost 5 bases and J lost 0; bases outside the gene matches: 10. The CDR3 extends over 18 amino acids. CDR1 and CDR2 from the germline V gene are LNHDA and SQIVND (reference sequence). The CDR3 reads CASSVSTGGTSSYNEQFF. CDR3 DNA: TGTGCCAGTAGTGTTTCGACAGGGGGCACAAGCTCCTACAATGAGCAGTTCTTC.

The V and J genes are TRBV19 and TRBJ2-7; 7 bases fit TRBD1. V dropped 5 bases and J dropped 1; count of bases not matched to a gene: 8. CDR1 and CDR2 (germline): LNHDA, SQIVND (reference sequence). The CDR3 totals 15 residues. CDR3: CASSSIGTESYEQYF. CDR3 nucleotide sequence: TGTGCCAGTAGTTCGATAGGGACAGAGTCCTACGAGCAGTACTTC.

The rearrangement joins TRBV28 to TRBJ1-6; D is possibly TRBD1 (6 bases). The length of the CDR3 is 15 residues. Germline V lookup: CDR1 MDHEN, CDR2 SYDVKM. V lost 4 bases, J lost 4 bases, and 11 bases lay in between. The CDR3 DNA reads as TGTGCCAGCAGTTCATGGACAGCATATAATTCACCCCTCCACTTT. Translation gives CASSSWTAYNSPLHF.

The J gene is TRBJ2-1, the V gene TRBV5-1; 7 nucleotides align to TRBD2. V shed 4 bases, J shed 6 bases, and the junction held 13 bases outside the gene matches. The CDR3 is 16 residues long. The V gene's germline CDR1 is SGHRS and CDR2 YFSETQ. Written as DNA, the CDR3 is TGCGCCAGCAGCCTCTCAACTAGCGATTTAGTCAATGAGCAGTTCTTC. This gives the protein CASSLSTSDLVNEQFF.

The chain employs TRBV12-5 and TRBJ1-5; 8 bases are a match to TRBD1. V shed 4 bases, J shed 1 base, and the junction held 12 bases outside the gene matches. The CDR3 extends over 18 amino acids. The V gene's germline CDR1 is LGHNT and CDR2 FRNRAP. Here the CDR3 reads CASGSPPTDRASNQPQHF. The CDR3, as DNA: TGTGCTAGTGGTTCTCCCCCGACGGACAGGGCAAGCAATCAGCCCCAGCATTTT.

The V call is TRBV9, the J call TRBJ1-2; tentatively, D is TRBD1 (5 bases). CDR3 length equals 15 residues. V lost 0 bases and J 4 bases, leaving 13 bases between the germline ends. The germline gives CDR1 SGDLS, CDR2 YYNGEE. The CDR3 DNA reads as TGTGCCAGCAGCGTAGGACAGCACCTATCCTATGGCTACACCTTC. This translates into CASSVGQHLSYGYTF.

The CDR3 spells CASSLDGGGASYNEQFF. The CDR3 DNA follows: TGTGCCAGCAGCTTGGACGGCGGGGGGGCGTCCTACAATGAGCAGTTCTTC. V usage is TRBV5-5 and J usage is TRBJ2-1; TRBD2 matches 9 bases. Per germline, CDR1 SGHKS and CDR2 YYEKEE (reference sequence). Trimming took 0 bases from V and 1 from J; bases not matched to a gene: 5. This CDR3 comprises 17 residues.

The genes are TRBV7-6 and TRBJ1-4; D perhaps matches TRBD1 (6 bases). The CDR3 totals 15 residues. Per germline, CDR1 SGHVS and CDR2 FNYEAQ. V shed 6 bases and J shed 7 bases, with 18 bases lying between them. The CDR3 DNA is TGTGCCAGCAGTTACAGGGCGGGGGGAGGTGAAAAACTGTTTTTT. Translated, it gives CASSYRAGGGEKLFF.

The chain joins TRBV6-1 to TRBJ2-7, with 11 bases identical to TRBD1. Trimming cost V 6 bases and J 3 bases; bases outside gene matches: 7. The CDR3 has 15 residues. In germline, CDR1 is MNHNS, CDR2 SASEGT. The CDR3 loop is CASRDPGTGGYEQYF. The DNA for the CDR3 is TGTGCCAGCAGAGATCCCGGGACAGGGGGCTACGAGCAGTACTTC.

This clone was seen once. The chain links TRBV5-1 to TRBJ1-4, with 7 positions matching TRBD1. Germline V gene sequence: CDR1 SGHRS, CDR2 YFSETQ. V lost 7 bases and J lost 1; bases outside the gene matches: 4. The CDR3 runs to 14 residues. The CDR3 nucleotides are TGCGCCAGCGGCACAGGGGAAACTAATGAAAAACTGTTTTTT. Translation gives CASGTGETNEKLFF.

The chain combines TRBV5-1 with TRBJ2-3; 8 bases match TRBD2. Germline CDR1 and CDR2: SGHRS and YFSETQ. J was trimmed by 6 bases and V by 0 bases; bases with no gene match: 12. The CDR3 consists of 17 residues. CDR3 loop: CASSLAGLAWGVDTQYF. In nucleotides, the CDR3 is TGCGCCAGCAGCTTGGCCGGACTAGCATGGGGCGTTGATACGCAGTATTTT.

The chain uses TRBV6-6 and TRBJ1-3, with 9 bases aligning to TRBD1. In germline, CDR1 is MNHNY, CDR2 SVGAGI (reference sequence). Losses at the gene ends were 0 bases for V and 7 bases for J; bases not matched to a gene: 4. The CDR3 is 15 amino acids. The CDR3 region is CASSYSGTGSNTIYF. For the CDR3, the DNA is TGTGCCAGCAGTTACTCCGGGACAGGGAGCAACACCATATATTTT.

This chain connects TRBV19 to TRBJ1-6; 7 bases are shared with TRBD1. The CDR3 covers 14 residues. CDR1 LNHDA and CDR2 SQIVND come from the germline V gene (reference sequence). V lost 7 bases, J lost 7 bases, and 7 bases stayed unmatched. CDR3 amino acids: CASKVGTDNSPLHF. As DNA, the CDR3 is TGTGCCAGTAAGGTCGGGACAGACAATTCACCCCTCCACTTT.